The rows below give T cell receptor beta chains drawn from one sample of a study of cytotoxic CD8 clonotypes in ibrutinib-treated CLL. TCRdb's table, derived via immunoSEQ multiplex PCR, lists solely in-frame clones and lacks some. The data hold 45,000 to 55,000 clones, with around half observed a single time. The sequenced sample was PBMCs, obtained after 12 months of ibrutinib treatment. These receptors were collected from a human donor with chronic lymphocytic leukemia. CDR3s include the opening cysteine and the closing phenylalanine or tryptophan. The D gene is left open where the match is weak. Only some rows state a clone size, as once, few, many or a class for expanded clones.

j_call	v_call	clone_size	d_call	cdr3_nt	cdr3_aa
TRBJ2-1	TRBV6-4	.	.	TGTGCCAGCAGTGACTCAGGGCAGGGTGCCAGTGAGCAGTTCTTC	CASSDSGQGASEQFF
TRBJ2-2	TRBV27	many	.	TGTGCCAGCAGTCCTCTCCAGGCGGCCCTCACCGGGGAGCTGTTTTTT	CASSPLQAALTGELFF
TRBJ2-5	TRBV14	once	TRBD2	TGTGCCAGCAGTCCGGGACTAGCCGGCCAAGAGACCCAGTACTTC	CASSPGLAGQETQYF
TRBJ1-3	TRBV6-1	few	.	TGTGCCAGCAGTGAAAAGGTCGGCACCATATATTTT	CASSEKVGTIYF
TRBJ2-1	TRBV2	.	TRBD2	TGTGCCAGCAGTGAAACCCTAGCGGGAGATGATGAGCAGTTCTTC	CASSETLAGDDEQFF
TRBJ2-3	TRBV5-1	.	.	TGCGCCAGCAGCTTGGGAGGCGTGAGCACAGATACGCAGTATTTT	CASSLGGVSTDTQYF
TRBJ2-1	TRBV9	.	TRBD2	TGTGCCAGCAGCGATATTCAGTCTAGCGGAGAGGAGTTCTTC	CASSDIQSSGEEFF
TRBJ2-1	TRBV7-2	.	.	TGTGCCAGCAGCCTAAACTACAATGAGCAGTTCTTC	CASSLNYNEQFF
TRBJ2-2	TRBV7-6	.	.	TGTGCCAGCAGAGAATTAACAGAGATGAACACCGGGGAGCTGTTTTTT	CASRELTEMNTGELFF
TRBJ1-2	TRBV7-9	.	TRBD1	TGTGCCAGCAGCCTCGGGACAGCCAATGGCTATGGCTACACCTTC	CASSLGTANGYGYTF
TRBJ2-1	TRBV6-6	few	TRBD2	TGTGCCAGCAGTTACGTCCTAGCGGTAGTCTTC	CASSYVLAVVF
TRBJ1-2	TRBV18	.	.	TGTGCCAGCTCACCAGAGGGAGCGGGGGGCTACACCTTC	CASSPEGAGGYTF
TRBJ2-7	TRBV7-9	.	.	TGTGCCAGCAGCTTTAGTGGACAGTACCGTGAGCAGTACTTC	CASSFSGQYREQYF
TRBJ2-3	TRBV7-2	few	TRBD2	TGTGCCAGCAGTCCACTAGCGGGAGCACCCACAGATACGCAGTATTTT	CASSPLAGAPTDTQYF
TRBJ1-1	TRBV27	.	.	TGTGCCAGCAGTTTGCAGGGAGGGACTGAAGCTTTCTTT	CASSLQGGTEAFF
TRBJ1-3	TRBV18	.	.	TGTGCCAGCTCACCCGGGGAGGGCCCACGGCCTTTAGGAAACACCATATATTTT	CASSPGEGPRPLGNTIYF
TRBJ2-3	TRBV27	.	TRBD1	TGTGCCAGCAGCCCGGGACAGTCCTTGGTTGGGCAGTATTTT	CASSPGQSLVGQYF
TRBJ2-5	TRBV7-2	.	.	TGTGCCACCTCGAAGACTAGACAAGAGACCCAGTACTTC	CATSKTRQETQYF
TRBJ2-3	TRBV29-1	.	.	TGCAGCGTGGTTCCTCTGCCGGGTTCCAAGGATACGCAGTATTTT	CSVVPLPGSKDTQYF
TRBJ1-4	TRBV27	.	.	TGTGCCAGCAGACAGGGAGCTAATGAAAAACTGTTTTTT	CASRQGANEKLFF
TRBJ1-6	TRBV7-9	many	.	TGTGCCAGCAGCTTAATGGCAGATAATTCACCCCTCCACTTT	CASSLMADNSPLHF
TRBJ2-3	TRBV5-4	.	.	TGTGCCAGCAGCTCCCCTCGCACATATACGCAGTATTTT	CASSSPRTYTQYF
TRBJ1-1	TRBV5-1	.	.	TGCGCCAGCAGCACTGCTATGAACACTGAAGCTTTCTTT	CASSTAMNTEAFF
TRBJ2-4	TRBV19	once	TRBD2	TGTGCCAGTAGCGTAGCGGGAGGGGAGGGCATTCAGTACTTC	CASSVAGGEGIQYF
TRBJ2-1	TRBV5-6	.	.	TGTGCCAGCAGCTTGGGGGGCCAGATTACGCAGTTCTTC	CASSLGGQITQFF
TRBJ2-5	TRBV5-4	.	TRBD1	TGTGCCAGCAACAACAGGGGGGAGACCCAGTACTTC	CASNNRGETQYF
TRBJ1-1	TRBV2	.	TRBD1	TGTGCCAGCAGTGAGCAGGGGGCGATCACTGAAGCTTTCTTT	CASSEQGAITEAFF
TRBJ2-3	TRBV9	.	TRBD2	TGTGCCAGCAGCGGGGGAGGGCAATCGTTAAATACGCAGTATTTT	CASSGGGQSLNTQYF
TRBJ1-6	TRBV19	few	TRBD1	TGTGCCAGCCACCGGGGGGCAGGGGGCTCCTATAATTCACCCCTCCACTTT	CASHRGAGGSYNSPLHF
TRBJ2-3	TRBV9	.	.	TGTGCCAGCAGCGTAGGTGCCAGGGCGGATACGCAGTATTTT	CASSVGARADTQYF
TRBJ2-7	TRBV7-2	.	TRBD2	TGTGCCAGCAGTGCGGGAGGACTATCCTACGAGCAGTACTTC	CASSAGGLSYEQYF
TRBJ2-7	TRBV19	few	TRBD1	TGTGCCAGTAGCCCTAGACCGGGACAGGTAAGCGAGCAGTACTTC	CASSPRPGQVSEQYF
TRBJ1-5	TRBV28	many	.	TGTGCCAGCAGTTTCGTTGGGACCCAGCATTTT	CASSFVGTQHF
TRBJ2-3	TRBV10-3	.	TRBD2	TGTGCCATCAGTGAGGAAACTAGCGGGAGTACGCAGTATTTT	CAISEETSGSTQYF
TRBJ1-1	TRBV6-5	.	TRBD1	TGTGCCAGCAGTTTACAGGGGGCGCGAGGGAACACTGAAGCTTTCTTT	CASSLQGARGNTEAFF
TRBJ2-2	TRBV28	.	TRBD2	TGTGCCAGCAGTTTAGTTCCTAGCGGGAAAAAGGCCGGGGAGCTGTTTTTT	CASSLVPSGKKAGELFF